The 29 T cell receptor beta chains below all came from one sample that was sequenced in a study of shared clonotypes between healthy human individuals. Using immunoSEQ multiplex PCR, the repertoire was profiled, and TCRdb retains in-frame clones only, with some absent. The sample carries some 500,000 clones, about 96% recorded once. Sequenced material: naive CD4+ T cells sorted from blood. Subset meaning: CD45RA+ positively selected. These TCRs come from a woman under 40 in good health.

This chain links TRBV5-1 with TRBJ2-1; no clear D. V lost 7 bases to trimming and J lost 7 bases, with 15 bases between them. Germline CDR1 is SGHRS and CDR2 is YFSETQ. This CDR3 has 13 residues. This CDR3 is CASAKNSDNEQFF. In DNA form, the CDR3 reads TGCGCCAGCGCTAAGAACTCGGATAATGAGCAGTTCTTC.

This chain connects TRBV10-3 to TRBJ2-1, with no clear D. This CDR3 region has 10 residues. V was cut by 2 bases and J by 9 bases, with 2 bases left in between. The germline gives CDR1 ENHRY, CDR2 SYGVKD. CDR3 amino acids: CAISELEQFF. CDR3 sequence (DNA): TGTGCCATCAGTGAGCTTGAGCAGTTCTTC.

The genes are TRBV5-1 and TRBJ2-2, with 7 bases fitting TRBD2. Germline trimming cut 7 bases from V and 1 base from J; bases unmatched to any gene: 7. CDR3 length equals 15 residues. Germline assignment: CDR1 SGHRS and CDR2 YFSETQ. The DNA for the CDR3 is TGCGCCAGCGGGGGAGCTAGCGGGAACACCGGGGAGCTGTTTTTT. Translating it yields CASGGASGNTGELFF. Full variable domain (rest looked up from reference TRBV5-1 and TRBJ2-2): KAGVTQTPRYLIKTRGQQVTLSCSPISGHRSVSWYQQTPGQGLQFLFEYFSETQRNKGNFPGRFSGRQFSNSRSEMNVSTLELGDSALYLCASGGASGNTGELFFGEGSRLTVL.

The J gene is TRBJ1-5, the V gene TRBV7-9; D gene ambiguous. Trimming cost V 2 bases and J 5 bases, with 7 bases left between them. Looked up from germline, CDR1 is SEHNR and CDR2 is FQNEAQ (reference sequence). CDR3 length equals 13 residues. CDR3 sequence reads: CASSLTADQPQHF. CDR3 in DNA: TGTGCCAGCAGCTTAACGGCGGATCAGCCCCAGCATTTT.

The chain employs TRBV15 and TRBJ2-1, with D possibly matching TRBD2 (6 bases). This CDR3 is built from 15 residues. V dropped 5 bases and J dropped 4 bases, with 15 bases sitting between them. Germline CDR1 and CDR2: LNHNV and YYDKDF (reference sequence). Written as DNA, the CDR3 is TGTGCCACCAGCCGCCGACTAGAGCCTTACAATGAGCAGTTCTTC. It specifies CATSRRLEPYNEQFF.

J is TRBJ2-1 and V is TRBV9; TRBD2 might be the D (5 bases). Germline V gene data show CDR1 as SGDLS and CDR2 as YYNGEE. The CDR3 spans 18 residues. V was trimmed by 1 base and J by 0 bases, leaving 17 bases between them. Here the CDR3 reads CASSVLSFTDFSYNEQFF. DNA of the CDR3: TGTGCCAGCAGCGTACTCTCCTTTACGGACTTCTCCTACAATGAGCAGTTCTTC.

This clone was recorded only once. The chain carries TRBV18 and TRBJ1-1, with D possibly matching TRBD1 (5 bases). The CDR3 has 15 residues. With 1 base removed from V and 1 base from J, the gap between germline ends came to 10 bases. Germline V lookup: CDR1 KGHSH, CDR2 LQKENI. The CDR3 spells CASSPRVDRNTEAFF. As DNA, the CDR3 is TGTGCCAGCTCACCACGCGTCGACAGGAACACTGAAGCTTTCTTT.

J is TRBJ1-2 and V is TRBV19, with 10 positions matching TRBD1. Germline V CDR1 and CDR2: LNHDA, SQIVND (reference sequence). The CDR3 extends over 12 amino acids. J was trimmed by 8 bases and V by 9 bases; bases with no gene match: 6. Here the CDR3 reads CARQRQGAGYTF. The CDR3 nucleotides are TGTGCCAGGCAACGACAGGGGGCGGGCTACACCTTC. Variable domain in full (rest from reference TRBV19 and TRBJ1-2): DGGITQSPKYLFRKEGQNVTLSCEQNLNHDAMYWYRQDPGQGLRLIYYSQIVNDFQKGDIAEGYSVSREKKESFPLTVTSAQKNPTAFYLCARQRQGAGYTFGSGTRLTVV.

The chain employs TRBV10-3 and TRBJ2-3; tentative D call: TRBD1 (6 bases). The ends were cut back, 3 bases at V and 0 bases at J, with 10 bases in the middle. Germline lookup yields CDR1 ENHRY and CDR2 SYGVKD. The CDR3 totals 15 residues. The chain's CDR3 is CAISDSGASTDTQYF. In DNA, the CDR3 is TGTGCCATCAGTGACTCAGGGGCGAGCACAGATACGCAGTATTTT.

This chain joins TRBV6-1 and TRBJ1-4; no definite D call. Trimming removed 4 bases from V and 4 bases from J, with 10 bases in between. The CDR3 loop spans 14 amino acids. Germline CDR1 MNHNS, CDR2 SASEGT. The CDR3 nucleotides read TGTGCCAGCAGTGTTTCTCAGATTAATGAAAAACTGTTTTTT. Protein sequence: CASSVSQINEKLFF.

The chain links TRBV25-1 to TRBJ1-4; 7 nucleotides align to TRBD1. Germline CDR1 reads MGHDK; CDR2 reads SYGVNS. This CDR3 has 15 residues. Trimming cost V 3 bases and J 6 bases; bases outside gene matches: 7. CDR3 loop: CASSEVFTGDEKLFF. The CDR3 nucleotides are TGTGCCAGCAGTGAGGTGTTTACAGGGGATGAAAAACTGTTTTTT.

This rearrangement joins TRBV2 to TRBJ1-2; D remains unclear. This CDR3 has 13 residues. V was cut by 6 bases and J by 5 bases, with 13 bases left in between. The V gene's germline CDR1 is SNHLY and CDR2 FYNNEI. In DNA, the CDR3 is TGTGCCAGCAGGGGAACGACCGGGTATGGCTACACCTTC. It codes for CASRGTTGYGYTF.

This clone was recorded only once. The chain uses TRBV19 and TRBJ2-5; D not certain. CDR3 length: 14 residues. The germline V gene has CDR1 LNHDA and CDR2 SQIVND (reference sequence). Trimming pared 6 bases from V and 4 bases from J, leaving 15 bases between. The CDR3: CASRRRWGLETQYF. CDR3 nucleotide sequence: TGTGCCAGTAGGCGGCGGTGGGGTTTAGAGACCCAGTACTTC.

The gene calls are TRBV5-1 and TRBJ2-5; 10 bases match TRBD1. There are 15 residues in the CDR3. V gave up 2 bases and J gave up 5 bases; unmatched junction bases: 6. Looked up from germline, CDR1 is SGHRS and CDR2 is YFSETQ. This CDR3 is CASSFGTGEAETQYF. The CDR3 DNA follows: TGCGCCAGCAGCTTTGGGACAGGGGAGGCCGAGACCCAGTACTTC.

The chain joins TRBV2 to TRBJ1-2; D gene unclear. The CDR3 spans 13 residues. The ends were cut back, 1 base at V and 8 bases at J, with 11 bases in the middle. Germline CDR1 and CDR2: SNHLY and FYNNEI. CDR3 DNA sequence: TGTGCCAGCAGTGAAGGGCCGGCGCTCGGCTACACCTTC. It yields the protein CASSEGPALGYTF.

The chain combines TRBV18 with TRBJ1-1; D not certain. CDR1 and CDR2 (germline): KGHSH, LQKENI. The CDR3 has 14 amino acids. V was shortened by 2 bases and J by 1 base, with 8 bases between the two germline ends. Here the CDR3 reads CASSPTQTNTEAFF. The CDR3, as DNA: TGTGCCAGCTCACCAACGCAGACGAACACTGAAGCTTTCTTT. The full variable domain, completed using reference TRBV18 and TRBJ1-1, is NAGVMQNPRHLVRRRGQEARLRCSPMKGHSHVYWYRQLPEEGLKFMVYLQKENIIDESGMPKERFSAEFPKEGPSILRIQQVVRGDSAAYFCASSPTQTNTEAFFGQGTRLTVV.

The chain combines TRBV10-3 with TRBJ2-7, with D perhaps TRBD2 (7 bases). The CDR3 is 15 residues long. V lost 7 bases, J lost 2 bases, and 18 bases lay in between. Germline V gene lookup returns CDR1 ENHRY and CDR2 SYGVKD. The CDR3 region has the DNA TGTGCCATCACCTCAGGGGCTAGCGGACCCTACGAGCAGTACTTC. Protein sequence: CAITSGASGPYEQYF.

The CDR3 region has the DNA TGTGCCAGCAGTTGGGGTTACAGGGGGCGCTTCTACGAGCAGTACTTC. The encoded protein is CASSWGYRGRFYEQYF. The chain uses TRBV28 and TRBJ2-5; TRBD1 matches 9 bases. The tail of the sequence fits TRBJ2-7 better, so the J call may be wrong. The germline V gene encodes CDR1 MDHEN and CDR2 SYDVKM. The CDR3 consists of 16 residues.

The J gene is TRBJ2-1, the V gene TRBV4-2; 12 bases align to TRBD2. The CDR3 totals 16 residues. CDR1 LGHNA and CDR2 YNFKEQ come from the germline V gene. J gave up 7 bases and V 1 base, and 5 bases lay outside the gene matches. CDR3 amino acids: CASSQGGLAGQNEQFF. The DNA for the CDR3 is TGTGCCAGCAGCCAAGGGGGACTAGCGGGCCAAAATGAGCAGTTCTTC.

V usage is TRBV27 and J usage is TRBJ2-3; TRBD1 might be the D (5 bases). The CDR3 runs to 15 residues. V gave up 1 base and J gave up 6 bases, with 14 bases separating them. CDR1 MNHEY and CDR2 SMNVEV come from the germline V gene (reference sequence). This CDR3 reads CASSLYPTRQDTQYF. In nucleotides, the CDR3 is TGTGCCAGCAGTTTATACCCCACCAGACAGGATACGCAGTATTTT.

The rearrangement links TRBV6-1 to TRBJ2-7, with TRBD1 as a possible D gene (6 bases). The CDR3 length is 14 residues. In germline, CDR1 is MNHNS, CDR2 SASEGT. Trimming took off 8 bases at V and 2 bases at J, with 16 bases between the two ends. Here the CDR3 reads CASRQQGRTYEQYF. The CDR3, as DNA: TGTGCCAGCCGCCAACAGGGAAGGACCTACGAGCAGTACTTC.

This chain links TRBV28 with TRBJ1-5; D gene uncertain. Germline V gene lookup returns CDR1 MDHEN and CDR2 SYDVKM. The CDR3 consists of 16 residues. V was cut by 2 bases and J by 0 bases, with 11 bases left in between. In nucleotides, the CDR3 is TGTGCCAGCAGTTTAAAGGGTTTCTATAGCAATCAGCCCCAGCATTTT. This encodes CASSLKGFYSNQPQHF.

The chain joins TRBV11-2 to TRBJ1-5; no definite D call. CDR3 length equals 15 residues. V shed 0 bases and J shed 0 bases, with 6 bases lying between them. Germline V gene lookup returns CDR1 SGHAT and CDR2 FQNNGV. In nucleotides, the CDR3 is TGTGCCAGCAGCTTAGACGGATATAGCAATCAGCCCCAGCATTTT. This sequence encodes CASSLDGYSNQPQHF.

This sequence joins TRBV4-1 and TRBJ1-5; no definite D call. From germline, CDR1 is MGHRA and CDR2 YSYEKL. V lost 2 bases, J lost 2 bases, and 7 bases lay in between. The CDR3 spans 14 residues. The CDR3 loop is CASSQLVRNQPQHF. The DNA of the CDR3 is TGCGCCAGCAGCCAATTAGTCCGCAATCAGCCCCAGCATTTT.

The chain joins TRBV25-1 to TRBJ1-2; 8 bases fit TRBD1. The ends lost 6 bases at V and 3 bases at J; junction bases unmatched: 6. Germline CDR1 is MGHDK and CDR2 is SYGVNS. This CDR3 is built from 14 residues. The CDR3 DNA reads TGTGCCAGCAGACAGACAGGGGTTCACTATGGCTACACCTTC. Protein product: CASRQTGVHYGYTF.

The rearrangement joins TRBV25-1 to TRBJ2-5; 9 bases line up with TRBD1. Germline CDR1 reads MGHDK; CDR2 reads SYGVNS. CDR3 length: 13 amino acids. Germline trimming cut 6 bases from V and 5 bases from J; bases unmatched to any gene: 4. The CDR3 DNA sequence: TGTGCCAGCAGCGGACAGGGGAGGGAGACCCAGTACTTC. Encoded protein: CASSGQGRETQYF.

This chain uses TRBV19 with TRBJ2-5; 9 bases agree with TRBD1. This CDR3 spans 15 amino acids. The V segment lost 2 bases and the J segment 6 bases; nucleotides outside the gene matches: 7. Germline CDR1 reads LNHDA; CDR2 reads SQIVND (reference sequence). The CDR3 DNA is TGTGCCAGTAGTATAACTGGGACAGGGTTGAAGACCCAGTACTTC. The encoded protein is CASSITGTGLKTQYF.

This chain links TRBV19 with TRBJ1-2, with 10 bases that match TRBD1. Germline CDR1 and CDR2: LNHDA and SQIVND (reference sequence). The CDR3 has 14 residues. V was clipped by 6 bases and J by 2 bases; unmatched bases: 3. The CDR3 spells CASRMGQGNYGYTF. The CDR3 DNA is TGTGCCAGTAGAATGGGACAGGGGAACTATGGCTACACCTTC.

The J gene is TRBJ1-6, the V gene TRBV5-1; D perhaps matches TRBD1 (5 bases). Per the germline V gene, CDR1 is SGHRS and CDR2 is YFSETQ. The CDR3 length is 13 residues. Trimming removed 4 bases from V and 8 bases from J, with 10 bases in between. CDR3 residues: CASSAQGYSPLHF. The CDR3 coding sequence is TGCGCCAGCAGCGCTCAGGGATATTCACCCCTCCACTTT. Using reference TRBV5-1 and TRBJ1-6 for the parts outside the CDR3, the full variable domain is KAGVTQTPRYLIKTRGQQVTLSCSPISGHRSVSWYQQTPGQGLQFLFEYFSETQRNKGNFPGRFSGRQFSNSRSEMNVSTLELGDSALYLCASSAQGYSPLHFGNGTRLTVT.